This T cell receptor (beta chain) was identified during a study of control samples from healthy donors and cancer patients. TCRdb's copy holds only in-frame clones and misses some; the assay was immunoSEQ multiplex PCR. This table has some 150,000 clones, 94% appearing once. Sequenced material: blood. This receptor was identified in a man aged 35 to 55 in good health.

The CDR3 sequence is CASSSGLAGRDTQYF. The CDR3 DNA reads as TGTGCCAGCAGCTCGGGACTAGCGGGAAGAGATACGCAGTATTTT. This rearrangement joins TRBV13 to TRBJ2-3; 13 bases fit TRBD2. Germline-derived CDR1 and CDR2 are PRHDT and FYEKMQ (reference sequence). The CDR3 totals 15 residues. Trimming removed 4 bases from V and 5 bases from J; junction bases left unmatched: 3.